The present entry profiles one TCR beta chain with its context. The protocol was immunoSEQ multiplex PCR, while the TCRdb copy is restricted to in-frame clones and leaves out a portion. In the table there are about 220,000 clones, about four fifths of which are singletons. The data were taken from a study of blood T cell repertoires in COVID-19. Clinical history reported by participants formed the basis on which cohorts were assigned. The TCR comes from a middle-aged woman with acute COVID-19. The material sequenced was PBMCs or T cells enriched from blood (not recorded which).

The CDR3 loop reads CASFRTGGEYEQYF. In nucleotides, the CDR3 is TGTGCCAGCTTCAGGACAGGGGGCGAGTACGAGCAGTACTTC. The rearrangement uses TRBV6-5 and TRBJ2-7; TRBD1 matches 11 bases. Germline V gives CDR1 MNHEY, CDR2 SVGAGI. V was pared by 8 bases and J by 4 bases, with 7 bases of the junction left unmatched. The CDR3 contains 14 residues.